This section outlines one T cell receptor (beta chain) sequence together with its context. The target antigen is unknown. The record originates from a study of shared clonotypes between healthy human individuals. Whole-study findings and limits: Researchers found naive subsets generally carried larger estimated richness than memory subsets. Among non-shared clonotypes, generation probabilities were lower than among those shared by all four donors.

Deep was the level used in running the assay. Sequencing used immunoSEQ multiplex PCR; TCRdb keeps in-frame clones, though not all of them. The sample lists a few hundred thousand clones; around 86% were seen once. CDR1 is ENHRY and CDR2 is SYGVKD in the germline V gene. Trimming stripped 3 bases from V and 1 base from J, with 7 bases between. The length of the CDR3 is 14 residues. The sequence was collected from a young man in good health. The genes are TRBV10-3 and TRBJ1-5; D is ambiguous. Sequenced input: memory CD8+ T cells sorted from blood. Subset of the sample: CD45RO+ cells pooled with CCR7-negative TemRA cells. CDR3 in DNA: TGTGCCATCAGTGACAACCAGAGCAATCAGCCCCAGCATTTT. Amino acids: CAISDNQSNQPQHF.